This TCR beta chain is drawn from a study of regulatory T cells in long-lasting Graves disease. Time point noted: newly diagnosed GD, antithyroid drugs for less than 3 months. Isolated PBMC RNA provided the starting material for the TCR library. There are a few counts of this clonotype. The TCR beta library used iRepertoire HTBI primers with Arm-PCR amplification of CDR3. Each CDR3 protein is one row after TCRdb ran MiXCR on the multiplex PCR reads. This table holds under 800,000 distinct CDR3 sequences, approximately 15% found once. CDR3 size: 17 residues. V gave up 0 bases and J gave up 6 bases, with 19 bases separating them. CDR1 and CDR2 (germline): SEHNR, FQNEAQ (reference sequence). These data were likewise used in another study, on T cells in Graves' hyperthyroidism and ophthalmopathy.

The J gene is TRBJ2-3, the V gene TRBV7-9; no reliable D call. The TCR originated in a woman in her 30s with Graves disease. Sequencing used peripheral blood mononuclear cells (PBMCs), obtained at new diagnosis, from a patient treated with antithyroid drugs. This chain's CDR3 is CASSLARQVPPSDTQYF. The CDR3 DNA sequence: TGTGCCAGCAGCTTAGCTCGGCAGGTCCCCCCATCGGATACGCAGTATTTT.